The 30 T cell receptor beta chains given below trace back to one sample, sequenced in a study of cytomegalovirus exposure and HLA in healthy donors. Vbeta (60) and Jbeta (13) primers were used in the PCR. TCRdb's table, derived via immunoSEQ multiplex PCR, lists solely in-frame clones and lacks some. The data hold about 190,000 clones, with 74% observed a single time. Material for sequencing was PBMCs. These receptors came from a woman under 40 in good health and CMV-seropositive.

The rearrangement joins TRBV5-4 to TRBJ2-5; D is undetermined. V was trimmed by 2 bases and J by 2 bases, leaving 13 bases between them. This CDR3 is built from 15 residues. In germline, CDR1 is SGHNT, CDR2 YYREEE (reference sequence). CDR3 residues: CASSFSPSVQETQYF. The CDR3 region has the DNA TGTGCCAGCAGCTTTAGTCCGAGCGTTCAAGAGACCCAGTACTTC.

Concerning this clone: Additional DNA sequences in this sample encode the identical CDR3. The CDR3 DNA reads TGTGCCAGCAGCTTAGGGGACAGCTCCTACGAGCAGTACTTC. It codes for CASSLGDSSYEQYF. The chain links TRBV7-6 to TRBJ2-7; 7 nucleotides match TRBD1. The CDR3 sequence is 14 residues long. J was trimmed by 0 bases and V by 1 base; bases with no gene match: 0. Germline V gene sequence: CDR1 SGHVS, CDR2 FNYEAQ.

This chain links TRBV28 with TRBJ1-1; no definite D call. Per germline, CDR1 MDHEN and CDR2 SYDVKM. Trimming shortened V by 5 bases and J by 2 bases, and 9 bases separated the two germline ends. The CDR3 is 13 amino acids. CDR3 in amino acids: CASSRRGNTEAFF. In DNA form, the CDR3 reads TGTGCCAGCAGTCGACGGGGTAACACTGAAGCTTTCTTT. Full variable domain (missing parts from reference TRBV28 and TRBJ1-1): DVKVTQSSRYLVKRTGEKVFLECVQDMDHENMFWYRQDPGLGLRLIYFSYDVKMKEKGDIPEGYSVSREKKERFSLILESASTNQTSMYLCASSRRGNTEAFFGQGTRLTVV.

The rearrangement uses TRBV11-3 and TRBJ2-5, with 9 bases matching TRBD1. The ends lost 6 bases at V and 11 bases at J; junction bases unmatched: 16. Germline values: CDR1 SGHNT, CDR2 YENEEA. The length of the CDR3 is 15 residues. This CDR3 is CASRRSGTGPWEQYF. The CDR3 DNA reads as TGTGCCAGCAGAAGATCCGGGACAGGGCCGTGGGAGCAGTACTTC.

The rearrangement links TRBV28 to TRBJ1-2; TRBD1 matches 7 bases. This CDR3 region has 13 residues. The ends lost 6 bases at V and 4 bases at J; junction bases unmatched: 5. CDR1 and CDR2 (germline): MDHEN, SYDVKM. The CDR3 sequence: CASSPTGLYGYTF. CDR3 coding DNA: TGTGCCAGCAGCCCGACAGGGCTCTATGGCTACACCTTC.

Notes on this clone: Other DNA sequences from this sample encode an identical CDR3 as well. In DNA, the CDR3 is TGTGCCAGCAGCCCCGCCACCACAGGGGGGAACACTGAAGCTTTCTTT. Protein: CASSPATTGGNTEAFF. The rearrangement joins TRBV28 to TRBJ1-1, with 8 bases lining up with TRBD1. The junction had 10 bases not matched to a gene; V was cut back by 6 bases and J by 1 base. This CDR3 spans 16 amino acids. Germline CDR1 MDHEN, CDR2 SYDVKM.

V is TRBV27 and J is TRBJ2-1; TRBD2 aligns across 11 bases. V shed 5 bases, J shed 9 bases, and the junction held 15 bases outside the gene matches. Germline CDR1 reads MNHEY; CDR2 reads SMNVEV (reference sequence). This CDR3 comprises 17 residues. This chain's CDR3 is CASSGGQSSGRKSEQFF. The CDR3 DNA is TGTGCCAGCAGTGGAGGCCAGTCTAGCGGGAGGAAAAGTGAGCAGTTCTTC.

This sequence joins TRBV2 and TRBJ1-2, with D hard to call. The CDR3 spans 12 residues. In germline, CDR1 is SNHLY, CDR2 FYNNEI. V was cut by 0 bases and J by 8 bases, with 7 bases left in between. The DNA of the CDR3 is TGTGCCAGCAGTGAAGCCTCCTACGGCTACACCTTC. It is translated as CASSEASYGYTF.

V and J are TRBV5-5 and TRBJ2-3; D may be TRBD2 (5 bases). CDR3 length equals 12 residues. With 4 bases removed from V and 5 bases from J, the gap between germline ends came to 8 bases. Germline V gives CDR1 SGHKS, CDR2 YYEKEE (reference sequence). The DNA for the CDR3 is TGTGCCAGCAGCCCCGGACTAGATACGCAGTATTTT. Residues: CASSPGLDTQYF.

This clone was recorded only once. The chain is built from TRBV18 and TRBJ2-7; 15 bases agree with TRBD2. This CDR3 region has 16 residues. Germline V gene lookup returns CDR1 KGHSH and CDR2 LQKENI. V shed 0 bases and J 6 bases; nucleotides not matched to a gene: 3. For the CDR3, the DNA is TGTGCCAGCTCACCACCGTCGGGACTAGCGGGAGGCGAGCAGTACTTC. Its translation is CASSPPSGLAGGEQYF.

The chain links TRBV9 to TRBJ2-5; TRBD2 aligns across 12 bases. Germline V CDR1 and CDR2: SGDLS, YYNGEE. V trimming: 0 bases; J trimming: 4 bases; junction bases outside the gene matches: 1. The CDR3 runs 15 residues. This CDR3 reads CASSVGTSGIETQYF. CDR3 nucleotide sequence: TGTGCCAGCAGCGTAGGGACTAGCGGGATAGAGACCCAGTACTTC.

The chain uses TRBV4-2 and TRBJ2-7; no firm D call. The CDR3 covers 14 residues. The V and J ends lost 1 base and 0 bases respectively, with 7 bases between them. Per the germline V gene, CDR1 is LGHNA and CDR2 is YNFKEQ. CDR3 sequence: CASSQASFSYEQYF. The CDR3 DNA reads TGTGCCAGCAGCCAAGCGTCCTTCTCCTACGAGCAGTACTTC.

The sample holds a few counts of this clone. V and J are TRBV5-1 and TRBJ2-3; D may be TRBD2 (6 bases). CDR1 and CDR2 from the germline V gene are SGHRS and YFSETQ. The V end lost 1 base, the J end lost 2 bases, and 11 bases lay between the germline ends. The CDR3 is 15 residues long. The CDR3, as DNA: TGCGCCAGCAGCTTGATAGCGGACCACACAGATACGCAGTATTTT. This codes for CASSLIADHTDTQYF.

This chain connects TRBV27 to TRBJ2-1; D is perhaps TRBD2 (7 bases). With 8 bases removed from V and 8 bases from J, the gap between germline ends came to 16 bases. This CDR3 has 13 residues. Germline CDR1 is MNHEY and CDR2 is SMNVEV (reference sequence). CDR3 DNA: TGTGCCAGCCGCGCGGGGGCTCGGGATGAGCAGTTCTTC. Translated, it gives CASRAGARDEQFF.

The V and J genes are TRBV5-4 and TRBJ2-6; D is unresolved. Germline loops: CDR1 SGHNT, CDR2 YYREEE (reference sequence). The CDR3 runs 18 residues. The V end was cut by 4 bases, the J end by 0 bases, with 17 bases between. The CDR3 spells CASSLGIPSDSGANVLTF. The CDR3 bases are TGTGCCAGCAGCCTAGGTATACCTTCCGACTCTGGGGCCAACGTCCTGACTTTC.

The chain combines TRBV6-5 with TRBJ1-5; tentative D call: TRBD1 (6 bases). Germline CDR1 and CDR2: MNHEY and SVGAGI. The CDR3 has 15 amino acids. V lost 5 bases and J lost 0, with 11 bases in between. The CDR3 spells CASSPTGDSNQPQHF. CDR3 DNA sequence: TGTGCCAGCAGTCCGACAGGAGATAGCAATCAGCCCCAGCATTTT.

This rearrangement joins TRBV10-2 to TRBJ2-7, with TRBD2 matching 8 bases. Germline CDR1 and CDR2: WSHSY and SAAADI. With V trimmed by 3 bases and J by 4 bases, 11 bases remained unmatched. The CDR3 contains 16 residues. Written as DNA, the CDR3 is TGCGCCAGCAGTGACTCTACCCGGGGGGGTCTATACGAGCAGTACTTC. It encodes CASSDSTRGGLYEQYF.

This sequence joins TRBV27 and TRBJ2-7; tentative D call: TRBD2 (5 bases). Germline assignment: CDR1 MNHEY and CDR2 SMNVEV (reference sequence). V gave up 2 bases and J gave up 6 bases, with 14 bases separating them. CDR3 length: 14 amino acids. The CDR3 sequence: CASSLGFIGSEQYF. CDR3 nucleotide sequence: TGTGCCAGCAGTTTAGGTTTTATAGGGAGCGAGCAGTACTTC.

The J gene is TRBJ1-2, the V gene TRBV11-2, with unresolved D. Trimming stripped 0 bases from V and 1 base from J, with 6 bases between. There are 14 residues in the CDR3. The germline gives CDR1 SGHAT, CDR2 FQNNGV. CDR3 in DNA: TGTGCCAGCAGCTTAGATTCGAGTAACTATGGCTACACCTTC. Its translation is CASSLDSSNYGYTF.

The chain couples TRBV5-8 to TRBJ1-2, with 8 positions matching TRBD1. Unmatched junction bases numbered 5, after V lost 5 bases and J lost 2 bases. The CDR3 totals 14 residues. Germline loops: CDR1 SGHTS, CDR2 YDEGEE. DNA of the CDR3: TGTGCCAGCAGTTCGGACAGGGCAAACTATGGCTACACCTTC. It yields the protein CASSSDRANYGYTF.

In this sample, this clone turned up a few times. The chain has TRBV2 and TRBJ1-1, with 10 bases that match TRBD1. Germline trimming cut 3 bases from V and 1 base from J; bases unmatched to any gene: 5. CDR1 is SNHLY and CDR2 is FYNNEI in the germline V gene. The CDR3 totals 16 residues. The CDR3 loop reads CASSDRRQGANTEAFF. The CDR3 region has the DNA TGTGCCAGCAGTGACCGACGACAGGGGGCGAACACTGAAGCTTTCTTT.

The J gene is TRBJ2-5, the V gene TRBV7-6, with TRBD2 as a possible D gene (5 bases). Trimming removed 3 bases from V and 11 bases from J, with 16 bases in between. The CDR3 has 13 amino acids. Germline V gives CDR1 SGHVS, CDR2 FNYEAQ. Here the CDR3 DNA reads TGTGCCAGCAGCTTTTTTGCGGGTGGGGAGCAGTACTTC. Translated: CASSFFAGGEQYF.

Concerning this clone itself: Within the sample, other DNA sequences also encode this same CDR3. CDR3 sequence reads: CASSLVGQGEETQYF. Here the CDR3 DNA reads TGTGCCAGCAGCCTGGTGGGACAGGGGGAGGAGACCCAGTACTTC. The chain recombines TRBV5-4 with TRBJ2-5, with TRBD1 matching over 11 bases. With V trimmed by 4 bases and J by 5 bases, 7 bases remained unmatched. Germline assignment: CDR1 SGHNT and CDR2 YYREEE (reference sequence). The CDR3 length is 15 residues.

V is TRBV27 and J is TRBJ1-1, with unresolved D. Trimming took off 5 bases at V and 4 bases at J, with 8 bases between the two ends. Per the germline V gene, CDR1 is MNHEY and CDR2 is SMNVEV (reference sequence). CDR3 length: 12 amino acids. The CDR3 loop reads CASSPGSTEAFF. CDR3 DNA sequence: TGTGCCAGCAGTCCGGGGTCCACTGAAGCTTTCTTT.

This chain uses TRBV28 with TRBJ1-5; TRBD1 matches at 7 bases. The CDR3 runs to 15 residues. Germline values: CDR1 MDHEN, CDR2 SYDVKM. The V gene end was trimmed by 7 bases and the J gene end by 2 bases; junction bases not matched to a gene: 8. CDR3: CASNSGTEGNQPQHF. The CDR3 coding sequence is TGTGCCAGCAATAGCGGGACAGAGGGCAATCAGCCCCAGCATTTT.

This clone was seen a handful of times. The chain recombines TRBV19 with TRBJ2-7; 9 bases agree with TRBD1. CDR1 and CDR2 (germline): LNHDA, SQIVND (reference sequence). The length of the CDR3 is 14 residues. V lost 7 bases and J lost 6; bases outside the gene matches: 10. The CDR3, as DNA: TGTGCCAGTACCCCTGGACAGGGGTCCGCCGAGCAGTACTTC. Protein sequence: CASTPGQGSAEQYF.

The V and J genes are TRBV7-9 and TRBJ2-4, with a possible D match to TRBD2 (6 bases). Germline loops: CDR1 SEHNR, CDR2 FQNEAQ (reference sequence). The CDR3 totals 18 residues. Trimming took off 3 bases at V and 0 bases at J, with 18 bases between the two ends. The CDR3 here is CASSLWREPHLAKNIQYF. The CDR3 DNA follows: TGTGCCAGCAGCTTGTGGCGGGAACCTCACTTAGCCAAAAACATTCAGTACTTC.

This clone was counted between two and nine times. CDR3 sequence reads: CASSLGGASTEAFF. The CDR3 nucleotides are TGCGCCAGCAGCTTGGGTGGGGCAAGCACTGAAGCTTTCTTT. The chain uses TRBV5-1 and TRBJ1-1; D possibly corresponds to TRBD1 (5 bases). The germline gives CDR1 SGHRS, CDR2 YFSETQ. CDR3 length: 14 amino acids. Trimming removed 0 bases at V and 4 bases at J, with 10 bases between.

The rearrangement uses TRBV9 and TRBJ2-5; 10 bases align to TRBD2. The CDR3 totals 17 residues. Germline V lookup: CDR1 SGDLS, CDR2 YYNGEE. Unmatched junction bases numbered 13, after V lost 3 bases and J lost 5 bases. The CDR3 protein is CASSEGASGSREETQYF. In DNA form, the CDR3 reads TGTGCCAGCAGCGAGGGGGCTAGCGGGAGTAGGGAGGAGACCCAGTACTTC.

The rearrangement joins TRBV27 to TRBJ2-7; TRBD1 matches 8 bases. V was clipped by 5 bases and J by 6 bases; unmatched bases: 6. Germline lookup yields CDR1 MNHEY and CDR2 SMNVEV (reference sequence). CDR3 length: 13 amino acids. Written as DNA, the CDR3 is TGTGCCAGCAGTCACGGACAGGGCGGCGAGCAGTACTTC. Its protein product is CASSHGQGGEQYF.